This record concerns one T cell receptor (beta chain) sequence. V was pared by 2 bases and J by 5 bases, with 9 bases between. The length of the CDR3 is 13 residues. Germline V gene lookup returns CDR1 KGHSH and CDR2 LQKENI. Sample time point: pre-treatment baseline. Patients had no prior systemic cancer treatment, immunosuppressants or other active cancers. The record originates from a study of blood T cell dynamics during melanoma immunotherapy. Data came from immunoSEQ multiplex PCR; TCRdb stores just in-frame clones and leaves some out. The repertoire holds roughly 25,000 clones, around 85% seen once, with 4.6% in the top ten.

The clonotype originates from a human donor with melanoma. The sequenced sample was blood, obtained from a patient treated with checkpoint blockade. J is TRBJ2-5 and V is TRBV18; maybe TRBD1 (6 bases). In DNA, the CDR3 is TGTGCCAGCTCACCAGGGGGCCGGGAGACCCAGTACTTC. Its protein product is CASSPGGRETQYF.